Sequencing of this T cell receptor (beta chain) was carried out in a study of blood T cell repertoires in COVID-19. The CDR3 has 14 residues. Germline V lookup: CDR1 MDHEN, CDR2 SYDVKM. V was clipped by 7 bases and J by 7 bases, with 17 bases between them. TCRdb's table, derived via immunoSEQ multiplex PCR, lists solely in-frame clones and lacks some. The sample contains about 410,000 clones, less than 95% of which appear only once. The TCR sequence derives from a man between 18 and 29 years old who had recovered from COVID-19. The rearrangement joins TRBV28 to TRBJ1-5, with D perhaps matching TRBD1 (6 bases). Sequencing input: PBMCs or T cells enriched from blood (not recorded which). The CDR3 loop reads CASTVAQGPQPQHF. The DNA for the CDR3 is TGTGCCAGCACGGTCGCGCAGGGGCCCCAGCCCCAGCATTTT.